These T cell receptor beta chains were read from a single sample in a study of blood T cell repertoires in COVID-19. Assay: immunoSEQ multiplex PCR; the TCRdb copy retains only in-frame clones and omits some. The sample has 200,000 to 250,000 clones, approximately 84% seen once. Sequenced input: peripheral blood. The source of these receptors is a man aged 50 or older with acute or convalescent COVID-19. The conserved cysteine and the conserved F or W are not part of the CDR3 here. The D gene is left open where the match is weak.

J,V,D,CDR3
TRBJ2-1,TRBV11-3,-,ASSLGQVNEQF
TRBJ2-7,TRBV5-5,TRBD1,ASSYAQGTGSL
TRBJ1-1,TRBV7-9,TRBD1,ASSPRDRARTEAF
TRBJ2-1,TRBV2,TRBD2,ASSERILSSGSPYNEQF
TRBJ1-5,TRBV19,-,ASRGLGNSNQPQH
TRBJ2-7,TRBV2,TRBD2,ASSDLAGDDEQY
TRBJ2-1,TRBV18,TRBD2,ASSPPASGRANEQF
TRBJ1-2,TRBV25-1,-,ASSGGQGGNGYT
TRBJ2-5,TRBV13,-,ASSYRENQETQY
TRBJ2-2,TRBV3-1/TRBV3-2,-,ASSQTHRAGELF
TRBJ1-6,TRBV11-3,-,ASSYPRRYNSPLH
TRBJ1-1,TRBV4-1,TRBD1,ASSHQGGSSPEAF
TRBJ1-3,TRBV3-1/TRBV3-2,TRBD1,ASSHDRGSGNTIY
TRBJ1-2,TRBV28,-,ASSSDPGNYGYT
TRBJ2-1,TRBV7-3,-,ASSSLGAYNEQF
TRBJ2-1,TRBV3-1/TRBV3-2,-,ASSALSYNEQF
TRBJ1-5,TRBV7-9,TRBD1,ASSLSLGTENNQPQH
TRBJ2-7,TRBV5-4,-,ASSVDKIYEQY
TRBJ2-3,TRBV11-2,-,ASSSGDTQY
TRBJ1-3,TRBV6-5,-,ASSFLSGNTIY
TRBJ1-4,TRBV27,TRBD1,ASSFGTGPPTNEKLF
TRBJ1-1,TRBV19,TRBD1,ASSIRGQKGPQGIKTEAF
TRBJ2-1,TRBV7-9,TRBD1,ASSLPGQPYNEQF
TRBJ2-7,TRBV4-2,TRBD2,ASSQNLAGPYEQY
TRBJ2-5,TRBV5-5,TRBD1,ASSSRDRGPGETQY
TRBJ1-2,TRBV19,TRBD1,ASGQGAGYT
TRBJ1-2,TRBV11-2,TRBD1,ASSFGTESLYGYT
TRBJ1-4,TRBV6-5,-,ASSRETREAEKLF
TRBJ1-2,TRBV7-9,-,ASSGTANYGYT
TRBJ2-1,TRBV24-1,TRBD2,ATNGGRDEQF
TRBJ1-4,TRBV2,TRBD1,ASSGTENEKLF
TRBJ1-1,TRBV30,TRBD1,AGRQGEGTEAF
TRBJ2-3,TRBV3-1/TRBV3-2,-,ASSRNWGEGTDTQY
TRBJ2-1,TRBV2,-,ASRASSYNEQF
TRBJ2-2,TRBV3-1/TRBV3-2,-,ASSQERSVNTGELF
TRBJ2-3,TRBV9,TRBD2,ASSRASGPSTDTQY
TRBJ2-5,TRBV6-5,-,ASNRAETQY
TRBJ1-4,TRBV28,TRBD1,ASSSGDSDEKLF
TRBJ2-7,TRBV6-5,TRBD1,ASGQGRPYEQY
TRBJ2-2,TRBV18,-,ASSLGQSTGELF
TRBJ2-7,TRBV24-1,TRBD1,ATSDSGGPSSYEQY
TRBJ1-6,TRBV3-1/TRBV3-2,-,ASTPSEFGSPLH
TRBJ2-7,TRBV7-2,TRBD1,ASSPQTGSPSYEQY
TRBJ1-1,TRBV18,-,ASSFSAVYTEAF
TRBJ2-1,TRBV3-1/TRBV3-2,-,ASSQGTTTILHEQF
TRBJ2-7,TRBV7-8,TRBD2,ASSLALTTSGNFEQY
TRBJ2-7,TRBV29-1,TRBD1,SVWTGGEQY
TRBJ1-1,TRBV6-5,-,ASSYRDGSAF
TRBJ1-2,TRBV29-1,TRBD1,SVERVGTARMGYT
TRBJ2-1,TRBV11-2,TRBD2,ASSLARTSVDYNEQF
TRBJ1-3,TRBV3-1/TRBV3-2,-,ASSQWGGLSGNTIY
TRBJ1-6,TRBV19,-,ASREQGHNSPLH
TRBJ2-3,TRBV28,TRBD2,ASSRGLAADTQY
TRBJ2-1,TRBV30,TRBD1,AGQGYNEQF
TRBJ2-3,TRBV18,-,ASLTAEDTQY